A selection of T cell receptor beta chains follows, all from one sample in a study of blood T cell repertoires in COVID-19. Clones were sequenced by immunoSEQ multiplex PCR, and TCRdb holds only the in-frame ones, with some missing. Counted here are approximately 110,000 clones, 80% to 90% occurring once; the ten biggest clones make up roughly 0.94%. Sequencing was performed on peripheral blood. These receptors all stem from a woman between 50 and 59 years old with active or convalescent COVID-19. CDR3s include the opening cysteine and the closing phenylalanine or tryptophan. A D gene is named only where the DNA matches it firmly. Size tells how often a clone was seen (once, few, many) or the class of an expanded clone, and some rows leave it out.

v_call,d_call,clone_size,j_call,cdr3_nt,cdr3_aa
TRBV13,.,once,TRBJ1-2,TGTGCCAGCCAGGACCGGGACATAACTAACTATGGCTACACCTTC,CASQDRDITNYGYTF
TRBV10-3,.,.,TRBJ1-2,TGTGCCATCAAGGACAGTTCGTACCTGGATGGCTACACCTTC,CAIKDSSYLDGYTF
TRBV5-1,TRBD2,.,TRBJ2-2,TGCGCCAGCAGCAGGAATAGCGGGAGGGGCAACACCGGGGAGCTGTTTTTT,CASSRNSGRGNTGELFF
TRBV19,TRBD1,.,TRBJ2-7,TGTGCCAGTAGTATAGCCCAAGGGACAGGGCCTTGGCAGCAGTACTTC,CASSIAQGTGPWQQYF
TRBV19,TRBD1,.,TRBJ2-5,TGTGCCAGTAGTTCTCTCGGACAGGGCGAAGAGACCCAGTACTTC,CASSSLGQGEETQYF
TRBV20-1,.,once,TRBJ2-1,TGCAGTGCTAGAGTTAGATCTGAGCAGTTCTTC,CSARVRSEQFF
TRBV5-8,.,.,TRBJ1-4,TGTGCCAGCCAATTGGGGCTTACGGCAGGGTCCGAAAAACTGTTTTTT,CASQLGLTAGSEKLFF
TRBV19,TRBD1,.,TRBJ1-1,TGTGCCAGTAGTATTGGGACAGCGCGCCAAGCTTTCTTT,CASSIGTARQAFF
TRBV24-1,.,once,TRBJ2-1,TGTGCCACCAGTGACCCCGAGTACTCCTACAATGAGCAGTTCTTC,CATSDPEYSYNEQFF
TRBV7-9,TRBD2,.,TRBJ2-2,TGTGCCAGCAGCTTAGCGTGGGCTAGCGGGAGTGGGAACACCGGGGAGCTGTTTTTT,CASSLAWASGSGNTGELFF
TRBV4-1,TRBD2,.,TRBJ2-3,TGCGCCAGCAGCCAAGATGGTACTAGCGGTGCCGTAGATACGCAGTATTTT,CASSQDGTSGAVDTQYF
TRBV9,TRBD2,.,TRBJ2-1,TGTGCCAGCAGCGTAGGTAGCGGGAGGACCCGCGCGTTCTTC,CASSVGSGRTRAFF
TRBV4-1,TRBD2,.,TRBJ2-7,TGCGCCAGCAGCCAAGATTTGGGACTAGCCGGCGAGCAGTACTTC,CASSQDLGLAGEQYF
TRBV5-3,.,.,TRBJ1-1,TGTGCCAGAAGCTTTAGGATCAGGGCCTGGTTAGTCAACACTGAAGCTTTCTTT,CARSFRIRAWLVNTEAFF
TRBV19,.,.,TRBJ1-6,TGTGCCAGTAGTACCCTTAGATCTGCTGCTGATTCACCCCTCCACTTT,CASSTLRSAADSPLHF
TRBV19,TRBD2,.,TRBJ2-1,TGTGCCAGTTTGATGCGCGGGAGGGATGAGCAGTTCTTC,CASLMRGRDEQFF
TRBV2,.,.,TRBJ1-5,TGTGCCAGCAGTGAAGTGTTAGGACACCTTTATAGCAATCAGCCCCAGCATTTT,CASSEVLGHLYSNQPQHF
TRBV10-3,TRBD2,.,TRBJ2-5,TGTGCCATCAGTAAAGTAGCGGGAGGAGAGACCCAGTACTTC,CAISKVAGGETQYF
TRBV18,.,.,TRBJ1-1,TGTGCCAGCTCAGGCGACAGGAACACTGAAGCTTTCTTT,CASSGDRNTEAFF
TRBV27,.,.,TRBJ2-1,TGTGCCAGCAGTTTATATTGGAGCTCCTACAATGAGCAGTTCTTC,CASSLYWSSYNEQFF
TRBV7-8,TRBD1,.,TRBJ1-5,TGTGCCAGCAGCTTATTAAGCGGTGCAGGGGGCCGTCGAAATCAGCCCCAGCATTTT,CASSLLSGAGGRRNQPQHF
TRBV7-9,.,.,TRBJ1-2,TGTGCCAGCAGCCAGACCCGGAGCGATGGCTACACCTTC,CASSQTRSDGYTF
TRBV19,TRBD2,.,TRBJ2-3,TGTGCCAGGACGGCCGGGACTAGCGGGACCGAACGCTCATCGGATACGCAGTATTTT,CARTAGTSGTERSSDTQYF
TRBV4-3,.,.,TRBJ1-4,TGCGCCAGCAGCCAAGATCTCATGTTAGGGCAGGGGGAAAAACTGTTTTTT,CASSQDLMLGQGEKLFF
TRBV28,TRBD1,.,TRBJ1-2,TGTGCCAGCAGTTTTTGGGCTGTGGACAGGGTTGGCTACACCTTC,CASSFWAVDRVGYTF
TRBV19,.,.,TRBJ2-1,TGTGCCAGTAGTAAGATCGGGAGTAATGAGCAGTTCTTC,CASSKIGSNEQFF
TRBV3-1/TRBV3-2,TRBD1,.,TRBJ2-5,TGTGCCAGCAGCCGACAGGGGATCGATGTGACCCAGTACTTC,CASSRQGIDVTQYF
TRBV29-1,.,.,TRBJ2-7,TGCAGCGTCTGGGGGGTATCGGGTCATGCCGAGCAGTACTTC,CSVWGVSGHAEQYF
TRBV7-2,.,.,TRBJ1-3,TGTGCCAGCAGCTTAAGACTGCGGAGCTCTGGAAACACCATATATTTT,CASSLRLRSSGNTIYF
TRBV4-2,.,.,TRBJ2-2,TGTGCCAGCAGCCAAGTCCTGGCTGGCACCGGGGAGCTGTTTTTT,CASSQVLAGTGELFF
TRBV19,.,.,TRBJ2-1,TGTGCCAGTAGTATAAGGGCGGACTTATACAATGAGCAGTTCTTC,CASSIRADLYNEQFF
TRBV3-1/TRBV3-2,.,.,TRBJ2-1,TGTGCCAGCAGCCGCGGGACTGTCTATGAGCAGTTCTTC,CASSRGTVYEQFF
TRBV24-1,.,.,TRBJ2-2,TGTGCCACCAGTTCCGGGATCCGCACCGGGGAGCTGTTTTTT,CATSSGIRTGELFF
TRBV23-1,TRBD2,.,TRBJ2-7,TGCGCCACCACGGCGGGGGAGCGGGATTGGGAATACGAGCAGTACTTC,CATTAGERDWEYEQYF
TRBV29-1,TRBD2,.,TRBJ2-3,TGCAGCGTCCGACTAGCGGGAGTGCAAGATACGCAGTATTTT,CSVRLAGVQDTQYF
TRBV3-1/TRBV3-2,TRBD1,.,TRBJ1-5,TGTGCCAGCAGCCCCACTTTGACAGGGATCGGCAATCAGCCCCAGCATTTT,CASSPTLTGIGNQPQHF
TRBV7-6,.,.,TRBJ2-7,TGTGCCAGCAGCTTAGATTCGAGAGCTTCCTCCTACGAGCAGTACTTC,CASSLDSRASSYEQYF
TRBV27,.,.,TRBJ1-2,TGTGCCAGCAGTTTTTCAGAGGGGAGGAAGGGCTACACCTTC,CASSFSEGRKGYTF
TRBV5-1,TRBD1,.,TRBJ2-5,TGCGCCAGCAGCACCGGGACAGGGAGGCAAGAGACCCAGTACTTC,CASSTGTGRQETQYF
TRBV12-1,.,.,TRBJ2-1,TGTGCCAGCAGCAAAAGCGGGAGGGCCGGTCATGAGCAGTTCTTC,CASSKSGRAGHEQFF
TRBV18,TRBD2,.,TRBJ2-7,TGTGCCAGCTCACCACGGACTAGCGGCACCTACGAGCAGTACTTC,CASSPRTSGTYEQYF
TRBV7-2,TRBD1,once,TRBJ1-2,TGTGCCAGCAGCCCGGGACAGCCAACCTCGGGGGGCTACACCTTC,CASSPGQPTSGGYTF
TRBV7-6,.,once,TRBJ2-7,TGTGCCAGCAGCGCCTCCCCTACCGTGAGTGAGAACGAGCAGTACTTC,CASSASPTVSENEQYF
TRBV6-2/TRBV6-3,.,.,TRBJ2-6,TGTGCCAGCAGTTACCTTGGCTGGGGGGCCAACGTCCTGACTTTC,CASSYLGWGANVLTF
TRBV5-8,.,.,TRBJ2-7,TGTGCCAGCAGACCAGGGTATCCCTACGAGCAGTACTTC,CASRPGYPYEQYF
TRBV6-5,.,.,TRBJ2-3,TGTGCCAGCAGTTACTCAAAGTGGCTAGCCACAGATACGCAGTATTTT,CASSYSKWLATDTQYF
TRBV28,TRBD1,.,TRBJ1-2,TGTGCCAGCAGTCTACAGGGGGCCTATGGCTACACCTTC,CASSLQGAYGYTF